Below are 14 T cell receptor beta chains sequenced from a single sample in a study of cytomegalovirus exposure and HLA in healthy donors. PCR involved 60 Vbeta and 13 Jbeta primers. The data were produced by immunoSEQ multiplex PCR, yet TCRdb's version contains in-frame clones alone and is incomplete. Of about 180,000 clones in the sample, almost 85% were seen once. The sequenced sample was PBMCs. These receptors were taken from a woman in her forties or fifties in good health and CMV-seronegative.

The CDR3 loop is CASSLTTGAGTYTQYF. CDR3 bases: TGTGCCAGCAGCTTAACTACAGGGGCCGGAACTTATACGCAGTATTTT. The chain couples TRBV7-2 to TRBJ2-3; 7 bases fit TRBD1. The V gene end was trimmed by 2 bases and the J gene end by 7 bases; junction bases not matched to a gene: 12. CDR3 length: 16 amino acids. Germline CDR1 and CDR2: SGHTA and FQGNSA. Full variable domain (remainder filled in from reference TRBV7-2 and TRBJ2-3): GAGVSQSPSNKVTEKGKDVELRCDPISGHTALYWYRQSLGQGLEFLIYFQGNSAPDKSGLPSDRFSAERTGGSVSTLTIQRTQQEDSAVYLCASSLTTGAGTYTQYFGPGTRLTVL.

J is TRBJ1-3 and V is TRBV5-4; D call uncertain. This CDR3 region has 16 residues. Looked up from germline, CDR1 is SGHNT and CDR2 is YYREEE (reference sequence). V gave up 1 base and J gave up 2 bases, with 13 bases separating them. The CDR3 region is CASSLMSRGAGNTIYF. CDR3 DNA: TGTGCCAGCAGCTTGATGTCACGAGGAGCTGGAAACACCATATATTTT.

The genes are TRBV5-6 and TRBJ1-2; unclear D gene. Germline V lookup: CDR1 SGHDT, CDR2 YYEEEE. Deletions cut 2 bases from V and 4 bases from J, with 12 bases between. The CDR3 loop spans 14 amino acids. CDR3 loop: CASSFGRSSYGYTF. The CDR3 coding sequence is TGTGCCAGCAGCTTCGGGAGGTCTTCCTATGGCTACACCTTC. The whole variable domain, filled in from reference TRBV5-6 and TRBJ1-2, reads DAGVTQSPTHLIKTRGQQVTLRCSPKSGHDTVSWYQQALGQGPQFIFQYYEEEERQRGNFPDRFSGHQFPNYSSELNVNALLLGDSALYLCASSFGRSSYGYTFGSGTRLTVV.

This clone was detected once. This sequence joins TRBV5-1 and TRBJ1-4; possible D gene TRBD1, 6 bases. The CDR3 contains 21 residues. Germline V lookup: CDR1 SGHRS, CDR2 YFSETQ. V was shortened by 0 bases and J by 0 bases, with 24 bases between the two germline ends. Here the CDR3 DNA reads TGCGCCAGCAGCTTGGACAGGTCTACGACAGGAATTATTGCAACTAATGAAAAACTGTTTTTT. Translated: CASSLDRSTTGIIATNEKLFF.

V is TRBV6-1 and J is TRBJ1-1; TRBD1 might be the D (6 bases). The germline CDR1 and CDR2 sequences are MNHNS and SASEGT. This CDR3 is built from 13 residues. V gave up 4 bases and J gave up 1 base, with 7 bases separating them. The CDR3 bases are TGTGCCAGCAGTGTGGGACAGAACACTGAAGCTTTCTTT. It is translated as CASSVGQNTEAFF.

The chain couples TRBV7-3 to TRBJ2-7, with D possibly TRBD1 on 6 matching bases. This CDR3 has 13 amino acids. In germline, CDR1 is SGHTA, CDR2 FQGTGA. Trimming took 4 bases from V and 4 from J, leaving 11 bases between them. CDR3 sequence: CASSSTQGYEQYF. The DNA for the CDR3 is TGTGCCAGCAGCTCAACCCAGGGGTACGAGCAGTACTTC.

This chain uses TRBV13 with TRBJ2-7; 11 nucleotides agree with TRBD2. With V trimmed by 5 bases and J by 1 base, 4 bases remained unmatched. CDR3 length: 15 amino acids. Germline V lookup: CDR1 PRHDT, CDR2 FYEKMQ (reference sequence). The CDR3 sequence: CASSHRLAGSYEQYF. In nucleotides, the CDR3 is TGTGCCAGCAGCCATCGACTAGCGGGGTCCTACGAGCAGTACTTC.

On this clone: A junction boundary mismatches the germline segment, possibly from a read error. The rearrangement joins TRBV7-9 to TRBJ2-7; 9 nucleotides line up with TRBD1. CDR1 and CDR2 (germline): SEHNR, FQNEAQ (reference sequence). The CDR3 extends over 18 amino acids. In DNA, the CDR3 is TGTTCCAGCAGCTTCGATTTGGGGTGGGACAGGGTATCCTACGAGCAGTACTTC. It codes for CSSSFDLGWDRVSYEQYF. Based on the CDR3 plus reference TRBV7-9 and TRBJ2-7, the full variable domain is DTGVSQNPRHKITKRGQNVTFRCDPISEHNRLYWYRQTLGQGPEFLTYFQNEAQLEKSRLLSDRFSAERPKGSFSTLEIQRTEQGDSAMYLCSSSFDLGWDRVSYEQYFGPGTRLTVT.

V and J are TRBV18 and TRBJ1-4; D not resolved. Germline V gives CDR1 KGHSH, CDR2 LQKENI. CDR3 length equals 14 residues. V lost 3 bases and J lost 5, with 10 bases in between. This chain's CDR3 is CASSPVAGNEKLFF. CDR3 bases: TGTGCCAGCTCACCGGTGGCAGGCAATGAAAAACTGTTTTTT.

The chain recombines TRBV7-9 with TRBJ1-1; D gene uncertain. Germline V lookup: CDR1 SEHNR, CDR2 FQNEAQ (reference sequence). This CDR3 has 11 residues. V shed 5 bases and J shed 7 bases, with 8 bases lying between them. The CDR3 DNA follows: TGTGCCAGCAGCCCTTCCGTTGAAGCTTTCTTT. Translating gives CASSPSVEAFF. Full variable domain (missing parts from reference TRBV7-9 and TRBJ1-1): DTGVSQNPRHKITKRGQNVTFRCDPISEHNRLYWYRQTLGQGPEFLTYFQNEAQLEKSRLLSDRFSAERPKGSFSTLEIQRTEQGDSAMYLCASSPSVEAFFGQGTRLTVV.

This chain uses TRBV27 with TRBJ2-5, with D possibly matching TRBD2 (7 bases). Trimming took off 3 bases at V and 5 bases at J, with 16 bases between the two ends. CDR1 and CDR2 (germline): MNHEY, SMNVEV (reference sequence). CDR3 length: 15 amino acids. As DNA, the CDR3 is TGTGCCAGCAGTTTGGCGTGGGGGGGCCTGGAGACCCAGTACTTC. Encoded protein: CASSLAWGGLETQYF.

This clone occurred a few times. The chain couples TRBV19 to TRBJ1-5; D is uncertain. Per germline, CDR1 LNHDA and CDR2 SQIVND (reference sequence). Trimming took off 3 bases at V and 2 bases at J, with 8 bases between the two ends. This CDR3 comprises 14 residues. The CDR3 loop reads CASSMLLGNQPQHF. The CDR3 DNA is TGTGCCAGTAGTATGCTACTGGGCAATCAGCCCCAGCATTTT.

This chain links TRBV12-5 with TRBJ2-3, with 9 bases lining up with TRBD2. J lost 1 base, V lost 3 bases, and 2 bases had no gene match. Germline V lookup: CDR1 LGHNT, CDR2 FRNRAP. The CDR3 is 15 amino acids. CDR3 in DNA: TGTGCTAGTGGTTTTCGGACTAGCGGCACAGATACGCAGTATTTT. It codes for CASGFRTSGTDTQYF.

The chain is built from TRBV6-1 and TRBJ1-2, with D perhaps matching TRBD1 (6 bases). V was pared by 6 bases and J by 8 bases, with 16 bases between. Germline V gives CDR1 MNHNS, CDR2 SASEGT. The CDR3 consists of 13 residues. In DNA, the CDR3 is TGTGCCAGCAGAGGGGACACCACGCGAGGCTACACCTTC. It codes for CASRGDTTRGYTF.